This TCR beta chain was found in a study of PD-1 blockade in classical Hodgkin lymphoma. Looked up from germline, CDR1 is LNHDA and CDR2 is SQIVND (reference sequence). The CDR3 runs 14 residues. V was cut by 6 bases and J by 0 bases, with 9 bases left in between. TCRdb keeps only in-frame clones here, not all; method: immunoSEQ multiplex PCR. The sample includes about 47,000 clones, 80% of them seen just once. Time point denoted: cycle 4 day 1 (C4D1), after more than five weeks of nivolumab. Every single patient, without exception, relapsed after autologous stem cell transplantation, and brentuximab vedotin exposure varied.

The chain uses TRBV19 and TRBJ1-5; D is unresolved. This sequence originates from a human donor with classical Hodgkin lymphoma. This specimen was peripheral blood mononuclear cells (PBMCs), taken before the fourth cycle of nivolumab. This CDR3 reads CASRPTDSNQPQHF. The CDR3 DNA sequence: TGTGCCAGTAGGCCCACCGATAGCAATCAGCCCCAGCATTTT.